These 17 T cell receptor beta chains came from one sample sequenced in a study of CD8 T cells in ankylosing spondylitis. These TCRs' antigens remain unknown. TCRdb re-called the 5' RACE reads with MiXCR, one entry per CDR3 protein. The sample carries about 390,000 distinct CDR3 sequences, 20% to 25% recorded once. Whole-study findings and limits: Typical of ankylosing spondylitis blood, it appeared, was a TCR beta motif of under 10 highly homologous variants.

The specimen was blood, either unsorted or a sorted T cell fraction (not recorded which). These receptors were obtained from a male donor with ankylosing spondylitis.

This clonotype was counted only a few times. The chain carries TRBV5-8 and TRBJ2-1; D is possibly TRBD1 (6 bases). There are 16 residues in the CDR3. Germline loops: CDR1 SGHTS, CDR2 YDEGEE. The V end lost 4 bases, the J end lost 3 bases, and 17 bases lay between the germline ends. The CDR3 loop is CASSQRSGAVYNEQFF. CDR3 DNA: TGTGCCAGCAGCCAGAGGTCAGGGGCGGTCTACAATGAGCAGTTCTTC.

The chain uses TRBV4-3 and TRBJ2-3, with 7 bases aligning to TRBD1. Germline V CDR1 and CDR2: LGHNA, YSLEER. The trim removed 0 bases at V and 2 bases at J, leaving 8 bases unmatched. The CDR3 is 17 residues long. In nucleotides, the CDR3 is TGCGCCAGCAGCCAAGAAGGGGGCAGGCGGGTCACAGATACGCAGTATTTT. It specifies CASSQEGGRRVTDTQYF.

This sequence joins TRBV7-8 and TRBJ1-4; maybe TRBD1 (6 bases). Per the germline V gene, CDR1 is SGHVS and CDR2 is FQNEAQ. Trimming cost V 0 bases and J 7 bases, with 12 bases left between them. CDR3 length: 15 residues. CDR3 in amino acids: CASSLAVQGGEKLFF. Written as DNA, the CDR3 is TGTGCCAGCAGCTTAGCAGTACAGGGAGGTGAAAAACTGTTTTTT.

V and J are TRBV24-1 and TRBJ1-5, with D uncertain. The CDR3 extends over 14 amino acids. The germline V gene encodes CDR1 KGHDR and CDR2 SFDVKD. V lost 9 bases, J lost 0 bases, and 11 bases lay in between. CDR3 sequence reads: CATGLGTSNQPQHF. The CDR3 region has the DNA TGTGCCACCGGGCTCGGCACTAGCAATCAGCCCCAGCATTTT.

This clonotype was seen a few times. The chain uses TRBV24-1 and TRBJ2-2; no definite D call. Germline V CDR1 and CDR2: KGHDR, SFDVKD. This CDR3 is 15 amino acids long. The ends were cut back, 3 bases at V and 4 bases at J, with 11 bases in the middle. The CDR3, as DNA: TGTGCCACCAGTGATCCGCGCCTCTTCACCGGGGAGCTGTTTTTT. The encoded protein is CATSDPRLFTGELFF.

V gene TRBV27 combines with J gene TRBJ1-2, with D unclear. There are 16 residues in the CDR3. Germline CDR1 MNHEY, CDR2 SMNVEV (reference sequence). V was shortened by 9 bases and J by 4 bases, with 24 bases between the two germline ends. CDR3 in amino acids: CARLESASGRVYGYTF. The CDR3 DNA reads TGTGCCAGACTCGAATCCGCCTCGGGGAGAGTCTATGGCTACACCTTC.

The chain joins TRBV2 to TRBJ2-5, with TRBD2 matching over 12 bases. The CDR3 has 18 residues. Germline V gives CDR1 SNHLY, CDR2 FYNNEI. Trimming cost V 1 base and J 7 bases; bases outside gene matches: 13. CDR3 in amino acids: CASSEDRTSGTSVGTQYF. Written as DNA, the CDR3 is TGTGCCAGCAGTGAAGACAGGACTAGCGGGACCTCGGTAGGGACCCAGTACTTC.

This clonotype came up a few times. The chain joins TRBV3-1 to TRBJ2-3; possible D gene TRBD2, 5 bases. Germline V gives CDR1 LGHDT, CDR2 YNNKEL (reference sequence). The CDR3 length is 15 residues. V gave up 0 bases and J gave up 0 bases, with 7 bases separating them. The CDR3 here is CASSQDGISTDTQYF. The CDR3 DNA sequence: TGTGCCAGCAGCCAAGACGGGATAAGCACAGATACGCAGTATTTT.

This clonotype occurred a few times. The CDR3 DNA reads as TGTGCCAGCAGTTCCTCGATAGGGACTAGCGGGAGGACAACGCACAATGAGCAGTTCTTC. The encoded protein is CASSSSIGTSGRTTHNEQFF. The chain links TRBV25-1 to TRBJ2-1, with 15 nucleotides matching TRBD2. The ends lost 5 bases at V and 5 bases at J; junction bases unmatched: 16. Germline V gene lookup returns CDR1 MGHDK and CDR2 SYGVNS. This CDR3 is 20 amino acids long.

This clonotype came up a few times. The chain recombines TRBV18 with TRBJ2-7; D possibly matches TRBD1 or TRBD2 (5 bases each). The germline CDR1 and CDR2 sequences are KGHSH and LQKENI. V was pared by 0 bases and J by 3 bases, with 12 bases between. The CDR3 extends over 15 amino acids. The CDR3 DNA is TGTGCCAGCTCACCACCGTTGGGGGTAAACTACGAGCAGTACTTC. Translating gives CASSPPLGVNYEQYF.

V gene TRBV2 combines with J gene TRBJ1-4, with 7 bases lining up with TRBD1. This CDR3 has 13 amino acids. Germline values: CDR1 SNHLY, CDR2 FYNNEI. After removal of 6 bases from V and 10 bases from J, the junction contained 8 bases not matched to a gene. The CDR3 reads CASRLRQGGKLFF. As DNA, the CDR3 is TGTGCCAGCAGGCTCCGACAGGGAGGAAAACTGTTTTTT.

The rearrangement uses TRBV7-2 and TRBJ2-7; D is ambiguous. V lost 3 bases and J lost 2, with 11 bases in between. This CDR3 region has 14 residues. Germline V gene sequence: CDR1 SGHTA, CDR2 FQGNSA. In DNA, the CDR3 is TGTGCCAGCAGCTTCTTAATTGTGCCCTACGAGCAGTACTTC. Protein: CASSFLIVPYEQYF.

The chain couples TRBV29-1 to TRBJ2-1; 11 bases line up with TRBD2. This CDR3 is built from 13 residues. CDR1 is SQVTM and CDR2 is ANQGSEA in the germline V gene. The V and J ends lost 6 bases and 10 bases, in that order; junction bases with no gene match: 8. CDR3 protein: CSVEPTSGTEQFF. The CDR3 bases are TGCAGCGTGGAACCGACTAGCGGGACCGAGCAGTTCTTC.

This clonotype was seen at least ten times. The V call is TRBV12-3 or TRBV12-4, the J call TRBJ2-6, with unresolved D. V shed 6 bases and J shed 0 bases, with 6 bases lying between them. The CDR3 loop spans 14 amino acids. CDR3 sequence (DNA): TGTGCCAGCAGGCCGAACTCTGGGGCCAACGTCCTGACTTTC. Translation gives CASRPNSGANVLTF.

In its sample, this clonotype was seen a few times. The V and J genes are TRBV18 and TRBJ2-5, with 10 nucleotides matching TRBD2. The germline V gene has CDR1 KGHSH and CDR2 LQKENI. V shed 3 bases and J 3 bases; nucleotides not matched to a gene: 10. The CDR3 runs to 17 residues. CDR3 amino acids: CASSPALRLAGEETQYF. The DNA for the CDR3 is TGTGCCAGCTCACCCGCCCTCCGGCTAGCGGGAGAAGAGACCCAGTACTTC.

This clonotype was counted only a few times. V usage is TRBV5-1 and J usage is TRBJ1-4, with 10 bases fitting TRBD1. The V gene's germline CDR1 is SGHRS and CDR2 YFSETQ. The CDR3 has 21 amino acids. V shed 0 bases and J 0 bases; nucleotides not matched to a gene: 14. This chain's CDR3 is CASSLEIRQGASDATNEKLFF. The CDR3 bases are TGCGCCAGCAGCTTGGAAATTAGACAGGGGGCCTCCGATGCAACTAATGAAAAACTGTTTTTT.

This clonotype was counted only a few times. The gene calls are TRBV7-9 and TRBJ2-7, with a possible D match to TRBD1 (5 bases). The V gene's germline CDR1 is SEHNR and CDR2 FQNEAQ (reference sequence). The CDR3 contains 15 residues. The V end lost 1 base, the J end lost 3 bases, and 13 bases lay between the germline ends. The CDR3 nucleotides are TGTGCCAGCAGCTTAGGTTCAGGGCTGGACTACGAGCAGTACTTC. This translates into CASSLGSGLDYEQYF. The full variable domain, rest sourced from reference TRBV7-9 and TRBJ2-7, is DTGVSQNPRHKITKRGQNVTFRCDPISEHNRLYWYRQTLGQGPEFLTYFQNEAQLEKSRLLSDRFSAERPKGSFSTLEIQRTEQGDSAMYLCASSLGSGLDYEQYFGPGTRLTVT.